This T cell receptor beta chain was recovered during a study of blood T cell repertoires in COVID-19. Whole-study context: Italy, Spain and the United States were the sources of the convalescent and acute COVID-19 samples. The cDNA or gDNA used as material had been derived from T cells, B-cell-depleted T cells, or PBMCs.

Germline lookup yields CDR1 SGHTA and CDR2 FQGTGA. Trimming shortened V by 2 bases and J by 0 bases, and 14 bases separated the two germline ends. CDR3 length: 16 amino acids. Authors' data handling: Amplifying reference gene primers gave estimates of nucleated cell counts. Produced via immunoSEQ multiplex PCR; TCRdb's table is partial and in-frame only. That table gives V, J and clone size, and the DNA gave D and trimming. The table shows around 99,000 clones, with about three quarters occurring only once. This TCR derives from a man between 65 and 79 years old with acute or convalescent COVID-19. This rearrangement joins TRBV7-3 to TRBJ2-7; D remains ambiguous. Material for sequencing was peripheral blood. The CDR3 region is CASSLGGTISSYEQYF. The CDR3, as DNA: TGTGCCAGCAGCTTAGGCGGTACGATTTCCTCCTACGAGCAGTACTTC.